This T cell receptor beta chain comes out of a study of T cells expressing NK-cell markers. Study summary: It was sorted CD3+CD56+NKG2C+, CD3+CD56+NKG2C- and CD3+CD56-NKG2C+ T cells that supplied the TCR beta repertoires.

A 5'RACE template switching approach incorporating UMIs was used to make TCR beta cDNA. TCRdb re-called the 5' RACE reads and catalogs CDR3 proteins one per entry, DNA excluded. The sample includes approximately 550,000 distinct CDR3 sequences. Concerning this clonotype itself: Its specificity is unknown.

Looked up from germline, CDR1 is MDHEN and CDR2 is SYDVKM. The CDR3 totals 15 residues. Findings and limits, study-wide: Clones of NKG2C+ T cells that had expanded were of unclear HCMV specificity.

This clonotype was sampled from a man aged 18 to 35 in good health. The chain is built from TRBV28 and TRBJ2-1; lacking DNA, the TRBD1 call made by TCRdb goes unchecked. Sequenced input: blood T cells: a sorted CD56 or NKG2C T cell subset, CD4+ or CD8+ T cells, or bulk PBMC T cells (not recorded which). CDR3 amino acids: CASSNPGQHYNEQFF.